This TCR beta chain was sequenced in a study of blood T cells in healthy people across ages. Notes on the study in general: The study found more naive CD4+ cells and higher diversity in long-lived than aged donors. PBMCs were not sorted, which prevented a conclusive comparison of naive versus antigen-experienced cells.

Losses at the gene ends were 3 bases for V and 6 bases for J; bases not matched to a gene: 8. The CDR3 runs to 14 residues. Germline V gene data show CDR1 as DFQATT and CDR2 as SNEGSKA (reference sequence). Primers used in a second PCR of roughly 6 to 11 cycles were a sample-barcoded 5' primer and a J-beta primer mix. Tagging of each cDNA molecule was performed by a template-switch adaptor with 12 random nucleotides. TCRdb re-called the 5' RACE reads with MiXCR, one entry per CDR3 protein. This table holds 800,000 to 950,000 distinct CDR3 sequences, roughly 48% found once. As to this clonotype: Its antigen is unidentified.

Sequencing was carried out using blood. The gene calls are TRBV20-1 and TRBJ2-1, with TRBD2 matching 7 bases. The sequence came from a man aged 30 to 39 in good health. CDR3 in amino acids: CSASTQRGRNEQFF. The CDR3 bases are TGCAGTGCTAGCACCCAGCGGGGCCGCAATGAGCAGTTCTTC.